This record concerns one T cell receptor (beta chain) sequence. V lost 11 bases to trimming and J lost 6 bases; unmatched junction nucleotides: 9. This CDR3 has 13 amino acids. Germline V gives CDR1 ENHRY, CDR2 SYGVKD. TCRdb keeps only in-frame clones here, not all; method: immunoSEQ multiplex PCR. The sample lists some 60,000 clones; roughly 79% were seen once. This record belongs to a study of blood T cell repertoires in COVID-19. Study overall: Samples of COVID-19 (acute and convalescent) were obtained from the United States, Italy and Spain. T cells, B-cell-depleted T cells, or PBMCs provided the cDNA or gDNA that served as material.

The V call is TRBV10-3, the J call TRBJ2-3; 9 nucleotides line up with TRBD2. Sequencing used peripheral blood. The source of this sequence is a woman older than 75 with active or convalescent COVID-19. DNA for the CDR3: TGTGCCTGTTCCAAGCGGGGGGTTGATACGCAGTATTTT. Translating gives CACSKRGVDTQYF.